Sequencing of this T cell receptor beta chain was carried out in a study of blood T cell repertoires in COVID-19. Study overall: Some COVID-19 samples were acute and others convalescent; all came from the United States, Italy and Spain.

Authors' data handling: Amplifying reference gene primers gave estimates of nucleated cell counts. Only in-frame clones appear in the TCRdb table, and some are missing; sequencing was by immunoSEQ multiplex PCR. For V, J and clone size, that table is used; D and trimming come from the DNA. Found here are 140,000 to 150,000 clones, around 72% of them singletons; the top ten hold about 2%. The ends lost 6 bases at V and 4 bases at J; junction bases unmatched: 7. Per the germline V gene, CDR1 is SNHLY and CDR2 is FYNNEI. The CDR3 runs 14 residues. The chain links TRBV2 to TRBJ2-5; 8 bases map to TRBD1. The sequenced material came from peripheral blood. The clonotype originates from a woman aged 55-75 years with acute or convalescent COVID-19. The CDR3 nucleotides are TGTGCCAGCAGCGACGGGACAGGACGAGAGACCCAGTACTTC. The encoded protein is CASSDGTGRETQYF.